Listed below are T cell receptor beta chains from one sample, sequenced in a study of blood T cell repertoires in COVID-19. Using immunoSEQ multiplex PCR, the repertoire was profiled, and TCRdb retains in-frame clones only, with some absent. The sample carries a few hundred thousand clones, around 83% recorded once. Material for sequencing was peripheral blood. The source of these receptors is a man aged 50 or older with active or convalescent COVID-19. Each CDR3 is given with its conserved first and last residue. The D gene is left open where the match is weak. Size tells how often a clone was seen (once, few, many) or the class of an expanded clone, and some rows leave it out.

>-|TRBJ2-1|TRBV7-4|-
CASSSLLHHNTPCNEQFF
TGTGCCAGCAGCTCCCTTCTTCACCATAATACACCCTGCAATGAGCAGTTCTTC
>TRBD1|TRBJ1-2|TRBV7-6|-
CASSPNWDRTYGYTF
TGTGCCAGCAGCCCCAATTGGGACAGGACCTATGGCTACACCTTC
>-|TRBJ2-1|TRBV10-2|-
CASEGIYNEQFF
TGCGCCAGCGAGGGAATTTACAATGAGCAGTTCTTC
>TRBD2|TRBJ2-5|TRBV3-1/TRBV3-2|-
CASRETSGGAETQYF
TGTGCCAGCAGAGAAACTAGCGGGGGGGCCGAGACCCAGTACTTC
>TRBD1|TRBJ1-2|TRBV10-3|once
CAISESGRGNYGYTF
TGTGCCATCAGTGAGTCTGGCAGGGGGAACTATGGCTACACCTTC
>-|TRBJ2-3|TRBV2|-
CASTPQVAYPDTQYF
TGTGCCAGCACCCCACAGGTGGCTTATCCGGATACGCAGTATTTT
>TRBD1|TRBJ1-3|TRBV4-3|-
CASSHAGTGSWGAGNTIYF
TGCGCCAGCAGCCACGCCGGGACAGGCTCTTGGGGAGCTGGAAACACCATATATTTT
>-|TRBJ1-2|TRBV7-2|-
CASSWQVSGGYTF
TGTGCCAGCAGCTGGCAGGTCTCTGGTGGCTACACCTTC
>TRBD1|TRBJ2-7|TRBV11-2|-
CASSVSGTGLYEQYF
TGTGCCAGCAGCGTATCCGGGACAGGGCTTTACGAGCAGTACTTC
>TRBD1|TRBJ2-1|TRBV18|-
CASSSGTGEAEQFF
TGTGCCAGCTCCTCCGGGACAGGGGAGGCTGAGCAGTTCTTC
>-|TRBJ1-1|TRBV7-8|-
CASSLQMNTEAFF
TGTGCCAGCAGCTTACAAATGAACACTGAAGCTTTCTTT
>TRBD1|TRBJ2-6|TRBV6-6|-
CASSHITGGTGANVLTF
TGTGCCAGCAGTCACATTACAGGGGGAACTGGGGCCAACGTCCTGACTTTC
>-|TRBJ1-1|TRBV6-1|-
CASSEDSRGSGNTEAFF
TGTGCCAGCAGTGAAGATTCTAGGGGCTCAGGGAACACTGAAGCTTTCTTT
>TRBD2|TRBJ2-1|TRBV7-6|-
CASSLVQRGYNEQFF
TGTGCCAGCAGCTTAGTCCAGCGGGGTTACAATGAGCAGTTCTTC
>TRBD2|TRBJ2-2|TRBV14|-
CASSQSAGGHPGELFF
TGTGCCAGCAGCCAATCAGCGGGGGGGCATCCCGGGGAGCTGTTTTTT
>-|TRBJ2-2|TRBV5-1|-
CASSLEGVAGELFF
TGCGCCAGCAGCTTGGAAGGGGTAGCCGGGGAGCTGTTTTTT
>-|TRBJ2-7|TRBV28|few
CASTNKRGEQYF
TGTGCCAGCACGAACAAAAGGGGCGAGCAGTACTTC
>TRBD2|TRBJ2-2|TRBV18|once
CASSPRASGSAGELFF
TGTGCCAGCTCACCACGCGCTAGCGGGAGTGCCGGGGAGCTGTTTTTT
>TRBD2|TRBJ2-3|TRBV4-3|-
CASSQATTSGGTTDTQYF
TGCGCCAGCAGCCAAGCGACCACTAGCGGGGGGACCACAGATACGCAGTATTTT
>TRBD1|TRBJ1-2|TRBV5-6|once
CASSLGQGGYGYTF
TGTGCCAGCAGCTTGGGACAGGGAGGCTATGGCTACACCTTC
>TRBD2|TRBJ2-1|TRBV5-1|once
CASRVLAGEGEQFF
TGCGCCAGCAGGGTTTTAGCGGGAGAGGGTGAGCAGTTCTTC
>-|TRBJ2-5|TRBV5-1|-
CASRQQETQYF
TGCGCCAGCAGACAGCAAGAGACCCAGTACTTC
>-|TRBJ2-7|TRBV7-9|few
CASSLGGTTGEQYF
TGTGCCAGCAGCTTAGGGGGGACAACGGGCGAGCAGTACTTC
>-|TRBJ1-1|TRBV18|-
CASSPGSTANTEAFF
TGTGCCAGCTCACCGGGTTCGACAGCCAACACTGAAGCTTTCTTT
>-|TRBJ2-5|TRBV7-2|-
CASSSGTVGTQYF
TGTGCCAGCAGCTCCGGGACTGTAGGGACCCAGTACTTC
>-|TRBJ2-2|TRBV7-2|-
CASSPFSLVSGSRELFF
TGTGCCAGCAGCCCCTTTAGTTTGGTTAGTGGTTCCAGGGAGCTGTTTTTT
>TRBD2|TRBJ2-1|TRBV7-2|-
CASSFPTSGGSYNEQFF
TGTGCCAGCAGCTTTCCCACTAGCGGAGGTTCCTACAATGAGCAGTTCTTC
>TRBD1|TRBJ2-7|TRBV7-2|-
CASSFGRGPVPYEQYF
TGTGCCAGCAGCTTTGGCAGGGGGCCCGTCCCCTACGAGCAGTACTTC
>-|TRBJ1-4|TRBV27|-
CASSSQGTNEKLFF
TGTGCCAGCAGCTCGCAGGGAACTAATGAAAAACTGTTTTTT
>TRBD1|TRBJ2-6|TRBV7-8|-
CASSPGTGSSGANVLTF
TGTGCCAGCAGCCCCGGGACAGGTTCGTCCGGGGCCAACGTCCTGACTTTC
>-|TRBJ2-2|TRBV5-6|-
CASSMGPGGGELFF
TGTGCCAGCAGCATGGGACCCGGGGGCGGGGAGCTGTTTTTT
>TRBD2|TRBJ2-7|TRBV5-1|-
CASSSRGTSSNEQYF
TGCGCCAGCAGCTCCCGAGGGACTAGTTCGAACGAGCAGTACTTC
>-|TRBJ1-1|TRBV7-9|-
CASSLVGARRAFF
TGTGCCAGCAGCTTAGTAGGGGCGCGGCGAGCTTTCTTT
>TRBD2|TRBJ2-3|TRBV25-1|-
CASSESSQRGITDTQYF
TGTGCCAGCAGTGAAAGTAGCCAGCGGGGGATCACAGATACGCAGTATTTT
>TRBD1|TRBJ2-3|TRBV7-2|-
CASSSRQGADTQYF
TGTGCCAGCAGCTCACGACAGGGTGCAGATACGCAGTATTTT
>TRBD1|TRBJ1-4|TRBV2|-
CASRGPRRPGGPTNEKLFF
TGTGCCAGCAGGGGACCAAGACGACCAGGGGGTCCAACTAATGAAAAACTGTTTTTT
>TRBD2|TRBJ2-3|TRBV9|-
CASSVAAGGRTNTQYF
TGTGCCAGCAGCGTAGCTGCGGGCGGGAGGACTAATACGCAGTATTTT
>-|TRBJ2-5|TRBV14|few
CASSQVTRAYQETQYF
TGTGCCAGCAGCCAAGTAACTAGGGCGTACCAAGAGACCCAGTACTTC